This TCR beta chain was found in a study of blood T cell repertoires in COVID-19. Study information: PBMCs, B-cell-depleted T cells, or T cells provided the cDNA or gDNA that made up the material.

CDR3 length: 16 amino acids. Trimming took off 4 bases at V and 4 bases at J, with 19 bases between the two ends. Germline CDR1 LNHDA, CDR2 SQIVND (reference sequence). Authors' processing steps: The assay estimated nucleated cells by amplifying reference gene primers. Profiled with immunoSEQ multiplex PCR; TCRdb holds only in-frame clones, not every one. Clone size and V and J calls were adopted from that table, with D and trimming inferred from the DNA. The sample contains about 160,000 clones, about four fifths of which appear only once. Clinical histories supplied by participants themselves formed the basis of cohort assignment. Cohort 3 recovery required two negative PCRs, clearance, or symptom resolution.

The clonotype was recovered from a woman aged 55-75 years who had recovered from COVID-19. The sample was PBMCs or T cells enriched from blood (not recorded which). V and J are TRBV19 and TRBJ1-1; the D gene is possibly TRBD1 (5 bases). CDR3 DNA: TGTGCCAGTAGTACGCGGACGGAATATAGGGGCACTGAAGCTTTCTTT. Protein product: CASSTRTEYRGTEAFF.